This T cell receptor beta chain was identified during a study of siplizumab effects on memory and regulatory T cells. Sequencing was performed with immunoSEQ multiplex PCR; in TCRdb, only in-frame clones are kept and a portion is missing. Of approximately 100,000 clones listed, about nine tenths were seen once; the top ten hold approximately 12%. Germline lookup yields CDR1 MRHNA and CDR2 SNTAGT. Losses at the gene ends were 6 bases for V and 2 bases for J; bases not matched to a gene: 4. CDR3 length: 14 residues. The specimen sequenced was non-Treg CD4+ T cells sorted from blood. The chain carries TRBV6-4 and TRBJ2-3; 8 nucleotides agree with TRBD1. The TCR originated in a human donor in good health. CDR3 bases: TGTGCCAGCAGCCGGGACAGGAACACAGATACGCAGTATTTT. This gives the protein CASSRDRNTDTQYF.